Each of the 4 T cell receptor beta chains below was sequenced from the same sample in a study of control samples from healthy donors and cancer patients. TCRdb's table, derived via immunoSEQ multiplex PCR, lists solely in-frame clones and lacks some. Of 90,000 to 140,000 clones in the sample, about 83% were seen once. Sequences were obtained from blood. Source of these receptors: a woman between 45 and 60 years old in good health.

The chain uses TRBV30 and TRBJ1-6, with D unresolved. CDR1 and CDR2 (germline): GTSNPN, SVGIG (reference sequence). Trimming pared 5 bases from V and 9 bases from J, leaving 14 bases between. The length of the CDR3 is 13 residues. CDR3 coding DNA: TGTGCCTGGGCGAGCGCCGACACTTCACCCCTCCACTTT. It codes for CAWASADTSPLHF.

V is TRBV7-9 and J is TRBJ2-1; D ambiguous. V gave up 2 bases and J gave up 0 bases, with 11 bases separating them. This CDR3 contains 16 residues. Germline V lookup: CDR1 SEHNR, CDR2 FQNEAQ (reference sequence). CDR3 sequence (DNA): TGTGCCAGCAGCTTAAGGGCGAGTCTCTCCTACAATGAGCAGTTCTTC. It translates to CASSLRASLSYNEQFF.

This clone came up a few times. The CDR3 reads CAWRALSFYGYTF. CDR3 DNA sequence: TGTGCCTGGAGGGCCTTGTCGTTCTATGGCTACACCTTC. V is TRBV30 and J is TRBJ1-2; D uncertain. CDR1 and CDR2 from the germline V gene are GTSNPN and SVGIG (reference sequence). The CDR3 is made up of 13 amino acids. With 3 bases removed from V and 4 bases from J, the gap between germline ends came to 12 bases.

CDR3 region: CATSRLDRDTEAFF. The DNA for the CDR3 is TGTGCCACCAGCAGACTTGACAGGGACACTGAAGCTTTCTTT. V and J are TRBV15 and TRBJ1-1; 7 bases match TRBD1. Germline-derived CDR1 and CDR2 are LNHNV and YYDKDF (reference sequence). This CDR3 contains 14 residues. Trimming at V came to 2 bases and at J to 3 bases, leaving 3 bases not matched to a gene.